This T cell receptor (beta chain) was identified in a study of STAT5B mutations in CD4+ large granular lymphocyte leukemia. The study, taken as a whole, reports: CD4-sorted patient repertoires seemed more clonal than healthy CD4+ repertoires.

The CDR3 has 15 residues. V gave up 0 bases and J gave up 2 bases, with 5 bases separating them. CDR1 and CDR2 (germline): LNHNV, YYDKDF (reference sequence). In the case of this clone: The antigen is unknown.

Assay: immunoSEQ multiplex PCR; the TCRdb copy retains only in-frame clones and omits some. The table has about 22,000 clones, 78% seen once. The rearrangement joins TRBV15 to TRBJ2-6; D unclear. The sequenced sample consisted of CD4+ T cells from blood buffy coats. The receptor was derived from a human donor in good health. The CDR3 DNA is TGTGCCACCAGCAGAGACCTGGCTGGGGCCAACGTCCTGACTTTC. This sequence encodes CATSRDLAGANVLTF.